The source of this T cell receptor (beta chain) is a study of blood T cell repertoires in COVID-19. Looking at the study overall: The United States, Italy and Spain supplied acute and convalescent COVID-19 samples. T cells, B-cell-depleted T cells, or PBMCs provided the cDNA or gDNA that served as material.

This clone turned up a few times. Trimming removed 3 bases at V and 6 bases at J, with 8 bases between. The CDR3 loop spans 13 amino acids. The germline gives CDR1 SGHTA, CDR2 FQGNSA. Original data processing: The authors estimated nucleated cell counts from reference gene primer amplification. Method: immunoSEQ multiplex PCR; TCRdb's copy keeps in-frame clones and lacks some. D and trimming were read from the DNA, whereas the V and J calls and clone size are those reported in that table. This sample has almost 200,000 clones, with approximately 87% found just once. The sequence derives from a woman between 65 and 79 years old with acute or convalescent COVID-19. The sequenced material came from peripheral blood. This chain uses TRBV7-2 with TRBJ2-2; a weak D match, TRBD2 (5 bases). CDR3 DNA: TGTGCCAGCAGCTTCGTGGAGGCCGGGGAGCTGTTTTTT. Encoded protein: CASSFVEAGELFF.